This T cell receptor (beta chain) was obtained from a study of siplizumab effects on memory and regulatory T cells. Per germline, CDR1 LGHNA and CDR2 YNFKEQ. CDR3 length: 19 residues. Trimming took 0 bases from V and 0 from J; bases not matched to a gene: 10. This table comes from immunoSEQ multiplex PCR, and its TCRdb copy is limited to in-frame clones, with some not included. The sample holds 95,000 to 100,000 clones; around 90% are singletons and the top ten take 12%. V usage is TRBV4-2 and J usage is TRBJ2-1; TRBD2 aligns across 8 bases. The sequence was collected from a human donor in good health. The sequenced sample consisted of non-Treg CD4+ T cells sorted from blood. The DNA of the CDR3 is TGTGCCAGCAGCCAAGAAAGGCTAGCGGGTCTTCTCTCCTACAATGAGCAGTTCTTC. Translation: CASSQERLAGLLSYNEQFF.